This section outlines one T cell receptor (beta chain) sequence together with its context. Its antigen is currently not known. No quality values exist for individual bases; no much larger clone is one base distant. The CDR3 regions of human TCRbeta chains were analyzed by immunosequencing. As for how the authors treated the data: Repertoire TCRs were checked for matches against a reference library of SARS-CoV-2-specific TCRs that had been generated using the MIRA antigen-specificity platform. Breadth was defined as the fraction of unique TCRs that were SARS-CoV-2-associated, and depth was defined as the fraction of total T cells that were SARS-CoV-2-associated. Each spike-specific TCR was assigned to its reactive spike region and to a CD4 or CD8 class using the MIRA data. Log10-transformed breadth and depth values were compared by one-way ANOVA with Sidak's multiple comparisons tests. TCRdb carries this immuneACCESS record with in-frame sequences only. Its versions omit some clonotypes, under half of them owing to an unresolved V gene in the studies checked, with the rest unexplained. For V, J and clone size, that table is used; D and trimming come from the DNA. The sample profile shows around 140,000 clones; about nine tenths of them were found once. 1.1% of the sample is taken by the ten largest.

This specimen's time point label, per the study, means: about 28 days (+/-7) after the second vaccine dose. Because spike-specific TCR depth and breadth did not differ between the two schedules, AZD1222 recipients who got a second dose at roughly 4 weeks were pooled with those who got a second dose at roughly 12 weeks. Vaccinee samples came from UK trials COV001 and COV002, including a single-blind randomized controlled phase 2/3 trial of AZD1222 (ChAdOx1 nCoV-19) in healthy adults. For TCRbeta chain sequencing, PBMC samples from trial participants were taken at day 0 and at day 28 after the second dose. This sample is part of a study of T cell responses to AZD1222 COVID-19 vaccine (dated by TCRdb to the early 2020s). The study in broad terms: TCR sequencing covered about 230 trial participants: approximately 200 given two doses of AZD1222 and 26 given two doses of MenACWY control vaccine. Enrollment into the trials was organized by age into subgroups of 18-55, 56-69 and 70-plus years, and those subgroups contained roughly 150, 30 and 60 TCR-sequenced participants, respectively.

From cysteine to phenylalanine, the CDR3 is 15 amino acids long. Kept here is only the CDR3 DNA, which spans 45 bases and is read in frame from base 1. V is reduced by 3 bases and J by 0 bases, leaving a spacing of 9 bases between them. CDR1 and CDR2 were assigned from the germline V gene (reference sequence) as PRHDT and FYEKMQ. Beyond this particular receptor, the publication reports: Most participants were white British and females outnumbered males, and the authors suggested that clonal diversity may have been underestimated. The whole spike protein was spanned by vaccine-associated CD4 TCRs, and dominant responses were seen in regions 160-218 and 743-854. No day 14 peak-response samples were available, so repertoires were characterized only after the peak T cell response. Nearly half of unique spike-specific TCRs reportedly recognized epitopes outside regions mutated in the B.1.351 and B.1.1.7 variants. After two AZD1222 doses, both the breadth and the depth of spike-specific TCRs were significantly higher than at day 0 and than in MenACWY recipients. The 56-69-year group was small, and its depth increase did not reach significance, likely because of low power. Conclusions about previously exposed vaccinees were limited because only six AZD1222 recipients were SARS-CoV-2 seropositive at baseline.

Recombination joined TRBV13 with TRBJ1-3; 5 matching bases give a weak D call of TRBD1. This sequence was found in an adult who received the AZD1222 COVID-19 vaccine. This specimen was peripheral blood, taken 28 days after the second AZD1222 dose. The DNA sequence reads TGTGCCAGCAGCTTTGCAGGGTCCTCTGGAAACACCATATATTTT. Translated, it gives CASSFAGSSGNTIYF.